A single sample gave rise to the 10 T cell receptor beta chains below, sequenced in a study of OX40 agonist ivuxolimab in advanced cancers. Profiled with immunoSEQ multiplex PCR; TCRdb holds only in-frame clones, not every one. The sample shows some 45,000 clones, approximately 86% of them seen only once. Sequenced here: CD4+ or CD8+ T cells sorted from blood, sampled in a trial of the OX40 agonist ivuxolimab. These receptors all come from an adult with an advanced solid tumor such as melanoma, head and neck, liver or kidney cancer.

This chain connects TRBV4-3 to TRBJ1-1; D possibly corresponds to TRBD1 (5 bases). Germline values: CDR1 LGHNA, CDR2 YSLEER. The CDR3 extends over 13 amino acids. Trimming removed 4 bases at V and 5 bases at J, with 11 bases between. The CDR3 spells CASSLGTLTEAFF. CDR3 sequence (DNA): TGCGCCAGCAGCCTCGGGACCTTGACTGAAGCTTTCTTT.

This clone was counted once. V is TRBV4-1 and J is TRBJ1-1; tentatively, D is TRBD1 (6 bases). CDR1 is MGHRA, CDR2 YSYEKL, per germline. Trimming pared 3 bases from V and 11 bases from J, leaving 22 bases between. The CDR3 spans 15 residues. CDR3 loop: CASSQAYGTFLGAFF. CDR3 nucleotide sequence: TGCGCCAGCAGCCAGGCTTACGGGACATTCCTAGGGGCTTTCTTT.

This chain joins TRBV6-5 and TRBJ1-6; D not resolved. V lost 7 bases and J lost 4, with 11 bases in between. Per the germline V gene, CDR1 is MNHEY and CDR2 is SVGAGI. CDR3 size: 14 residues. The CDR3 reads CASTQTWYNSPLHF. CDR3 nucleotides: TGTGCCAGCACTCAGACATGGTATAATTCACCCCTCCACTTT.

The CDR3 region has the DNA TGTGCCAGCACTTTATTAGGGGAGTCTGGAAACACCATATATTTT. Translation: CASTLLGESGNTIYF. The V and J genes are TRBV6-5 and TRBJ1-3, with D possibly TRBD1 on 5 matching bases. This CDR3 contains 15 residues. V lost 7 bases and J 1 base, leaving 14 bases between the germline ends. Germline V gene data show CDR1 as MNHEY and CDR2 as SVGAGI.

This sequence joins TRBV7-8 and TRBJ2-7; D is unclear. CDR3 length equals 13 residues. V was clipped by 5 bases and J by 5 bases, with 13 bases between them. Germline V gene sequence: CDR1 SGHVS, CDR2 FQNEAQ. The CDR3 DNA follows: TGTGCCAGCAGCCCACACTTCGGGCACGAGCAGTACTTC. Translation gives CASSPHFGHEQYF. The full variable domain, with the rest looked up from reference TRBV7-8 and TRBJ2-7, is GAGVSQSPRYKVAKRGQDVALRCDPISGHVSLFWYQQALGQGPEFLTYFQNEAQLDKSGLPSDRFFAERPEGSVSTLKIQRTQQEDSAVYLCASSPHFGHEQYFGPGTRLTVT.

The chain employs TRBV4-2 and TRBJ2-7; TRBD2 aligns across 10 bases. The CDR3 is 15 residues long. Germline assignment: CDR1 LGHNA and CDR2 YNFKEQ. J gave up 5 bases and V 5 bases, and 9 bases lay outside the gene matches. CDR3 sequence (DNA): TGTGCCAGCAGCAGTCAGGGGACTAGCGCCCACGAGCAGTACTTC. This gives the protein CASSSQGTSAHEQYF.

This CDR3 is CASSLDRLSYEQYF. In nucleotides, the CDR3 is TGTGCCAGCAGCCTGGACAGGCTTTCCTACGAGCAGTACTTC. V and J are TRBV5-6 and TRBJ2-7; 7 bases are a match to TRBD1. Per the germline V gene, CDR1 is SGHDT and CDR2 is YYEEEE. Trimming took 4 bases from V and 1 from J; bases not matched to a gene: 5. There are 14 residues in the CDR3. The full variable domain, rest sourced from reference TRBV5-6 and TRBJ2-7, is DAGVTQSPTHLIKTRGQQVTLRCSPKSGHDTVSWYQQALGQGPQFIFQYYEEEERQRGNFPDRFSGHQFPNYSSELNVNALLLGDSALYLCASSLDRLSYEQYFGPGTRLTVT.

The J gene is TRBJ1-4, the V gene TRBV7-6, with a possible D match to TRBD1 (6 bases). Between the trimmed V and J ends, which lost 5 bases and 8 bases, there was a span of 15 bases. Germline V CDR1 and CDR2: SGHVS, FNYEAQ. CDR3 length: 14 residues. In nucleotides, the CDR3 is TGTGCCAGCAGCCGAGGGGGGGTAGGAGAAAAACTGTTTTTT. This gives the protein CASSRGGVGEKLFF.

The chain recombines TRBV5-6 with TRBJ1-4; D may be TRBD1 (5 bases). Between the trimmed V and J ends, which lost 3 bases and 4 bases, there was a span of 13 bases. The CDR3 loop spans 15 amino acids. Germline assignment: CDR1 SGHDT and CDR2 YYEEEE. In DNA, the CDR3 is TGTGCCAGCAGCTCTCTCCGACAGATTAATGAAAAACTGTTTTTT. Translating gives CASSSLRQINEKLFF.

The rearrangement uses TRBV13 and TRBJ2-7, with D hard to call. This CDR3 region has 15 residues. Looked up from germline, CDR1 is PRHDT and CDR2 is FYEKMQ (reference sequence). The V end lost 0 bases, the J end lost 1 base, and 10 bases lay between the germline ends. The CDR3 spells CASSLGPDGSYEQYF. The DNA of the CDR3 is TGTGCCAGCAGCTTAGGCCCGGACGGATCCTACGAGCAGTACTTC.